A single sample gave rise to the 27 T cell receptor beta chains below, sequenced in a study of cytomegalovirus exposure and HLA in healthy donors. The PCR made use of 60 Vbeta and 13 Jbeta primers. Profiled with immunoSEQ multiplex PCR; TCRdb holds only in-frame clones, not every one. The data hold tens of thousands of clones, with over 60% observed a single time. Sample: PBMCs. Receptors were obtained from a man aged 30 to 45 in good health and CMV-seronegative.

In this sample, this clone turned up once. The chain couples TRBV2 to TRBJ2-7; D possibly corresponds to TRBD1 (6 bases). The ends were cut back, 7 bases at V and 7 bases at J, with 17 bases in the middle. Germline loops: CDR1 SNHLY, CDR2 FYNNEI. CDR3 length: 13 amino acids. This CDR3 is CASKGVPPREQYF. The CDR3 bases are TGTGCCAGCAAGGGGGTCCCGCCACGAGAGCAGTACTTC.

This clone was counted only a few times. V is TRBV11-2 and J is TRBJ1-1; D gene ambiguous. Germline V CDR1 and CDR2: SGHAT, FQNNGV. The CDR3 sequence is 14 residues long. V lost 5 bases to trimming and J lost 4 bases, with 14 bases between them. Here the CDR3 reads CASSLVNSGTEAFF. CDR3 DNA sequence: TGTGCCAGCAGCCTAGTAAACTCGGGCACTGAAGCTTTCTTT.

This chain uses TRBV15 with TRBJ2-1, with TRBD1 matching over 8 bases. This CDR3 has 13 residues. V was pared by 6 bases and J by 6 bases, with 4 bases of the junction left unmatched. Germline lookup yields CDR1 LNHNV and CDR2 YYDKDF (reference sequence). The CDR3 reads CATSHDRGNEQFF. CDR3 nucleotides: TGTGCCACCAGTCACGACAGGGGCAATGAGCAGTTCTTC.

The chain carries TRBV11-2 and TRBJ1-3, with D uncertain. V lost 5 bases and J 0 bases, leaving 11 bases between the germline ends. The CDR3 runs to 15 residues. Per the germline V gene, CDR1 is SGHAT and CDR2 is FQNNGV. This CDR3 reads CASSQDSASGNTIYF. As DNA, the CDR3 is TGTGCCAGCAGCCAGGACTCAGCCTCTGGAAACACCATATATTTT.

This clone was detected only a few times. The chain uses TRBV6-5 and TRBJ1-1; 10 positions match TRBD1. The CDR3 contains 14 residues. Losses at the gene ends were 6 bases for V and 10 bases for J; bases not matched to a gene: 11. CDR1 MNHEY and CDR2 SVGAGI come from the germline V gene. The CDR3 coding sequence is TGTGCCAGCAGCTCGCGGACAGGGGGGTCGGTAGCTTTCTTT. This sequence encodes CASSSRTGGSVAFF.

This sequence joins TRBV5-1 and TRBJ2-1, with D uncertain. This CDR3 spans 14 amino acids. Germline CDR1 and CDR2: SGHRS and YFSETQ. The V end lost 0 bases, the J end lost 3 bases, and 7 bases lay between the germline ends. The chain's CDR3 is CASSLGQFYNEQFF. CDR3 coding DNA: TGCGCCAGCAGCTTGGGACAATTCTACAATGAGCAGTTCTTC.

The chain combines TRBV5-1 with TRBJ1-1; D call uncertain. V was shortened by 0 bases and J by 3 bases, with 9 bases between the two germline ends. This CDR3 region has 14 residues. CDR1 is SGHRS and CDR2 is YFSETQ in the germline V gene. The CDR3 sequence is CASSLDGVYTEAFF. The CDR3 DNA sequence: TGCGCCAGCAGCTTGGACGGGGTTTACACTGAAGCTTTCTTT.

The gene calls are TRBV11-3 and TRBJ1-1; D gene ambiguous. Germline V CDR1 and CDR2: SGHNT, YENEEA. The CDR3 sequence is 13 residues long. The V gene lost 3 bases and the J gene lost 4 bases, with 9 bases spanning the gap. The CDR3 is CASSLAFGTEAFF. The CDR3 region has the DNA TGTGCCAGCAGCTTGGCATTTGGCACTGAAGCTTTCTTT.

The rearrangement links TRBV28 to TRBJ1-2; 9 bases line up with TRBD1. The germline CDR1 and CDR2 sequences are MDHEN and SYDVKM. V was pared by 5 bases and J by 4 bases, with 8 bases of the junction left unmatched. The CDR3 is 15 residues long. CDR3 in DNA: TGTGCCAGCAGTCCTCGGGACAGGGTCGGCTATGGCTACACCTTC. It translates to CASSPRDRVGYGYTF.

This clone was counted between two and nine times. V gene TRBV4-2 combines with J gene TRBJ1-2, with 9 bases that match TRBD1. The germline V gene encodes CDR1 LGHNA and CDR2 YNFKEQ. The CDR3 is 15 amino acids. V lost 4 bases to trimming and J lost 5 bases; unmatched junction nucleotides: 8. The CDR3 nucleotides are TGTGCCAGCAGCCCTCCCGGGACAGGGACTTATGGCTACACCTTC. Amino acids: CASSPPGTGTYGYTF.

V and J are TRBV6-5 and TRBJ1-6, with D unresolved. CDR3 length equals 13 residues. Per the germline V gene, CDR1 is MNHEY and CDR2 is SVGAGI. Trimming took 6 bases from V and 9 from J, leaving 12 bases between them. For the CDR3, the DNA is TGTGCCAGCAGGAGGGCACGGATTTCACCCCTCCACTTT. Its translation is CASRRARISPLHF.

In its sample, this clone was seen a few times. The genes are TRBV4-2 and TRBJ1-4, with D possibly matching TRBD1 (6 bases). This CDR3 is built from 19 residues. Germline V gives CDR1 LGHNA, CDR2 YNFKEQ. The V end was cut by 0 bases, the J end by 0 bases, with 17 bases between. Here the CDR3 reads CASSQDGRGRSATNEKLFF. The CDR3 DNA sequence: TGTGCCAGCAGCCAAGACGGCAGGGGCCGCTCAGCAACTAATGAAAAACTGTTTTTT.

For the CDR3, the DNA is TGTGCCAGCTCGCCCGGGACAGGGGGCGACGAGCAGTACTTC. Its protein product is CASSPGTGGDEQYF. The J gene is TRBJ2-7, the V gene TRBV18, with TRBD1 matching 12 bases. The V and J ends lost 6 bases and 5 bases, in that order; junction bases with no gene match: 5. The CDR3 totals 14 residues. CDR1 is KGHSH, CDR2 LQKENI, per germline. Complete variable domain (other parts from reference TRBV18 and TRBJ2-7): NAGVMQNPRHLVRRRGQEARLRCSPMKGHSHVYWYRQLPEEGLKFMVYLQKENIIDESGMPKERFSAEFPKEGPSILRIQQVVRGDSAAYFCASSPGTGGDEQYFGPGTRLTVT.

This clone was seen more than once but under ten times. The gene calls are TRBV4-3 and TRBJ1-5, with a tentative D call TRBD1 (5 bases). The germline V and J ends were trimmed by 0 bases and 0 bases, with 15 bases remaining between them. Germline values: CDR1 LGHNA, CDR2 YSLEER. CDR3 length: 18 amino acids. This chain's CDR3 is CASSQDVWQTDSNQPQHF. The CDR3 nucleotides read TGCGCCAGCAGCCAAGACGTTTGGCAGACAGATAGCAATCAGCCCCAGCATTTT.

The chain recombines TRBV18 with TRBJ1-5, with 8 bases identical to TRBD1. The CDR3 has 13 residues. CDR1 and CDR2 from the germline V gene are KGHSH and LQKENI. V lost 3 bases, J lost 6 bases, and 1 base stayed unmatched. The DNA of the CDR3 is TGTGCCAGCTCACCCGACAGGGGTCAGCCCCAGCATTTT. Amino acid sequence: CASSPDRGQPQHF.

The count of this clone is one. This sequence joins TRBV6-1 and TRBJ2-1; the D gene is possibly TRBD2 (6 bases). The ends were cut back, 8 bases at V and 4 bases at J, with 15 bases in the middle. This CDR3 is built from 14 residues. CDR1 and CDR2 from the germline V gene are MNHNS and SASEGT. CDR3 nucleotide sequence: TGTGCCAGCCTACCGGGACTCGAGTACAATGAGCAGTTCTTC. The encoded protein is CASLPGLEYNEQFF.

The J gene is TRBJ2-7, the V gene TRBV18, with D possibly being TRBD2 (5 bases). The CDR3 loop spans 13 amino acids. With 4 bases removed from V and 7 bases from J, the gap between germline ends came to 14 bases. Germline V gene data show CDR1 as KGHSH and CDR2 as LQKENI. As DNA, the CDR3 is TGTGCCAGCTCACGAGGGCTCGAGAAGGAGCAGTACTTC. Translated: CASSRGLEKEQYF.

The rearrangement links TRBV6-6 to TRBJ1-5, with D maybe TRBD1 (5 bases). Germline V gives CDR1 MNHNY, CDR2 SVGAGI (reference sequence). The ends were cut back, 8 bases at V and 2 bases at J, with 10 bases in the middle. CDR3 length: 13 amino acids. CDR3: CASGGGGNQPQHF. CDR3 bases: TGTGCCAGCGGGGGGGGAGGCAATCAGCCCCAGCATTTT.

The J gene is TRBJ1-2, the V gene TRBV4-1; D remains unclear. The germline V gene has CDR1 MGHRA and CDR2 YSYEKL. The CDR3 has 11 residues. The V gene lost 0 bases and the J gene lost 13 bases, with 9 bases spanning the gap. As DNA, the CDR3 is TGCGCCAGCAGCCAAGAAAGGCGGCGCACCTTC. Its protein product is CASSQERRRTF.

This chain connects TRBV25-1 to TRBJ1-1; tentative D call: TRBD1 (6 bases). The CDR3 is 15 amino acids. V lost 4 bases to trimming and J lost 1 base, with 13 bases between them. Germline V lookup: CDR1 MGHDK, CDR2 SYGVNS. The CDR3 sequence: CASSGYRAWNTEAFF. Written as DNA, the CDR3 is TGTGCCAGCAGTGGTTACAGGGCATGGAACACTGAAGCTTTCTTT.

This clone occurred a few times. The chain combines TRBV6-1 with TRBJ2-7; TRBD1 agrees at 10 bases. The V gene's germline CDR1 is MNHNS and CDR2 SASEGT. V shed 2 bases, J shed 3 bases, and the junction held 1 base outside the gene matches. The CDR3 has 14 residues. CDR3 DNA sequence: TGTGCCAGCAGTGAATGGGACAGGGGCTACGAGCAGTACTTC. Translation gives CASSEWDRGYEQYF.

V gene TRBV12-5 combines with J gene TRBJ1-1, with D hard to call. From germline, CDR1 is LGHNT and CDR2 FRNRAP. This CDR3 has 13 residues. Trimming pared 1 base from V and 1 base from J, leaving 4 bases between. The CDR3 loop reads CASGLASNTEAFF. In DNA form, the CDR3 reads TGTGCTAGTGGTTTGGCCTCGAACACTGAAGCTTTCTTT.

The sample holds a few counts of this clone. Other DNA sequences in the same sample also yield this CDR3. The CDR3 loop is CASSSGTGGQETQYF. Here the CDR3 DNA reads TGTGCCAGCAGCTCGGGGACAGGGGGCCAAGAGACCCAGTACTTC. This chain connects TRBV7-9 to TRBJ2-5, with 11 bases aligning to TRBD1. The CDR3 is 15 amino acids. Losses at the gene ends were 4 bases for V and 1 base for J; bases not matched to a gene: 2. In germline, CDR1 is SEHNR, CDR2 FQNEAQ (reference sequence).

The CDR3 sequence is CASSQTDYPYEQYF. The CDR3 DNA sequence: TGTGCCAGCTCACAGACGGACTATCCTTACGAGCAGTACTTC. The V gene is TRBV18, the J gene TRBJ2-7; D might be TRBD2 (6 bases). V was pared by 4 bases and J by 4 bases, with 14 bases between. Germline V gene data show CDR1 as KGHSH and CDR2 as LQKENI. There are 14 residues in the CDR3.

This clone appeared once. The chain has TRBV23-1 and TRBJ2-7; 9 bases map to TRBD1. TRBV23-1 is recorded as an ORF, its role being uncertain. There are 14 residues in the CDR3. After removal of 6 bases from V and 2 bases from J, the junction contained 5 bases not matched to a gene. The chain's CDR3 is CASSGQGRTYEQYF. DNA of the CDR3: TGCGCCAGCAGCGGACAGGGGCGAACCTACGAGCAGTACTTC.

The chain joins TRBV21-1 to TRBJ2-2; the table's TRBD2 call for D was not verified on the DNA. TRBV21-1 is termed a pseudogene. CDR3 length: 14 amino acids. The CDR3 is CASRRGSKAGELFF. The CDR3 DNA follows: TGTGCCAGCCGTCGGGGTAGTAAGGCCGGGGAGCTGTTTTTT.

This chain links TRBV6-1 with TRBJ2-1, with D possibly matching TRBD2 (6 bases). CDR1 and CDR2 from the germline V gene are MNHNS and SASEGT. CDR3 length: 14 amino acids. V was shortened by 6 bases and J by 5 bases, with 14 bases between the two germline ends. The chain's CDR3 is CASRSLRGDNEQFF. For the CDR3, the DNA is TGTGCCAGCAGATCCCTGCGGGGAGACAATGAGCAGTTCTTC.